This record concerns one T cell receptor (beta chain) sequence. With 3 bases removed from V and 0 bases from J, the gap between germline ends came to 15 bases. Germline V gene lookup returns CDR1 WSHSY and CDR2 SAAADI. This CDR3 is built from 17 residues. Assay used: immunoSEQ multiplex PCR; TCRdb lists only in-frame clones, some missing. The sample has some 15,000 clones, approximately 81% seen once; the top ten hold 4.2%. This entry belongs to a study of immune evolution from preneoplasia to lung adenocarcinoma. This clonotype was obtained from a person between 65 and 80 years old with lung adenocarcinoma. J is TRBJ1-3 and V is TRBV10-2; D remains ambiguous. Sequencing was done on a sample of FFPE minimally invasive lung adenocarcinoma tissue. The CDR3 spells CASSDLGPGISGNTIYF. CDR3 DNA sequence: TGCGCCAGCAGTGACCTCGGACCGGGGATCTCTGGAAACACCATATATTTT.